The entry below describes one T cell receptor beta chain. Antigen specificity is unknown. In germline, CDR1 is KGHSH, CDR2 LQKENI. V shed 6 bases, J shed 6 bases, and the junction held 8 bases outside the gene matches. There are 14 residues in the CDR3. Profiling relied on immunoSEQ multiplex PCR, and the TCRdb table lists in-frame clones only, not all of them. The sample has tens of thousands of clones, roughly nine tenths seen once. These data are taken from a study of T cells in tuberculosis. Study in general: PBMC were archived before or within 7 days of starting treatment. Overall study findings and caveats: Cases with active tuberculosis were adults, while controls were adolescents. Shorter CDR3-alpha in active tuberculosis partly drove smaller distances.

Time point noted: new active TB diagnosis, blood taken before or within 7 days of starting treatment. Patients were newly diagnosed, HIV-seronegative, and aged 18 or older. The sequence was collected from an adult with tuberculosis. Some clones in this sample may be carry-over from other donors' samples. The specimen comprised PBMCs, sampled at tuberculosis diagnosis. This chain links TRBV18 with TRBJ2-1; 7 bases agree with TRBD1. This CDR3 reads CASSLRDSLNEQFF. The CDR3 DNA follows: TGTGCCAGCTCCTTGAGGGACAGCCTCAATGAGCAGTTCTTC.